The T cell receptor (beta chain) under discussion was sequenced for a study of cytomegalovirus exposure and HLA in healthy donors. General observations from the study: Most TCR beta V segments were productive about 87% or about 30% of the time in an earlier analysis. The study put some 160 TCR beta chains on its list as cytomegalovirus-associated. The study carried out a later analysis of TCR beta sequences. It associated about 15,000 of them with specific HLA alleles at a false discovery rate of 0.05.

The CDR3 covers 14 residues. The trim removed 2 bases at V and 8 bases at J, leaving 6 bases unmatched. Germline V gives CDR1 GTSNPN, CDR2 SVGIG (reference sequence). Primers: 60 Vbeta forward and 13 Jbeta reverse. The assay was immunoSEQ multiplex PCR, and TCRdb's table has in-frame clones only and misses some. The sample shows approximately 100,000 clones, about 75% of them seen only once. As for this clone: Its antigen remains unknown.

The source of this sequence is a male donor in good health and CMV-seropositive. Material: PBMCs. V and J are TRBV30 and TRBJ1-2; 12 bases match TRBD1. The CDR3 region is CAWSSGQGAGGYTF. The CDR3 coding sequence is TGTGCCTGGAGTTCGGGACAGGGGGCCGGGGGCTACACCTTC. Complete variable domain (other parts from reference TRBV30 and TRBJ1-2): SQTIHQWPATLVQPVGSPLSLECTVEGTSNPNLYWYRQAAGRGLQLLFYSVGIGQISSEVPQNLSASRPQDRQFILSSKKLLLSDSGFYLCAWSSGQGAGGYTFGSGTRLTVV.